This T cell receptor (beta chain) was identified in a study of shared clonotypes between healthy human individuals. TCRdb keeps only in-frame clones here, not all; method: immunoSEQ multiplex PCR. The table has a few million clones, 80% to 95% seen once. This CDR3 region has 14 residues. Germline CDR1 WNHNN, CDR2 SYGVQD (reference sequence). V lost 4 bases, J lost 5 bases, and 11 bases lay in between. The receptor was isolated from a man younger than 35 in good health. Some clones in this sample may be carry-over from other donors' samples. The sample comprised naive CD4+ T cells from PBMCs. Documented subset: CD45RA+ positively selected. This sequence joins TRBV10-1 and TRBJ2-2; tentative D call: TRBD1 (6 bases). Written as DNA, the CDR3 is TGCGCCAGCAGTGCCAGGACAGATACCGGGGAGCTGTTTTTT. This gives the protein CASSARTDTGELFF.